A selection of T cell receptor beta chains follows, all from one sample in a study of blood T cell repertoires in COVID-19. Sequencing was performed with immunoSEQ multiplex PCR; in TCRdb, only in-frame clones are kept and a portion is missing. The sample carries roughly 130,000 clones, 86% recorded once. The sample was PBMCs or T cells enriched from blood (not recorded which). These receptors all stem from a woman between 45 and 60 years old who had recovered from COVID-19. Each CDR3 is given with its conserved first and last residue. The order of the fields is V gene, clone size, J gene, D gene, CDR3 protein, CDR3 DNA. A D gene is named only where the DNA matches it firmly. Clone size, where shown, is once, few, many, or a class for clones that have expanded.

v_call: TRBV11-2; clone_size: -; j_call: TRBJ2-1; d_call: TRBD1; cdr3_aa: CASSLDRGSSEQFF; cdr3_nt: TGTGCCAGCAGCCTCGACAGGGGGTCTAGTGAGCAGTTCTTC
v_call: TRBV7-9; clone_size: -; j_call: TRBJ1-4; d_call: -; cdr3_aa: CASSSYTTNEKLFF; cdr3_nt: TGTGCCAGCAGCTCGTATACAACTAATGAAAAACTGTTTTTT
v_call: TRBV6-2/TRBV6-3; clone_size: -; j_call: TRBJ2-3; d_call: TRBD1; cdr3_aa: CASSSGTDFTDTQYF; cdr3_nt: TGTGCCAGCAGCTCCGGGACAGATTTCACAGATACGCAGTATTTT
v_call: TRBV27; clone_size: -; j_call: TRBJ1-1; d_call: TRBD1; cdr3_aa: CASSPGTDNTEAFF; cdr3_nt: TGTGCCAGCAGTCCCGGGACAGATAACACTGAAGCTTTCTTT
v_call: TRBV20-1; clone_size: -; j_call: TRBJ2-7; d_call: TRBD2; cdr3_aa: CSASQTSGGIEQYF; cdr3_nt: TGCAGTGCTAGTCAGACTAGCGGGGGTATCGAGCAGTACTTC
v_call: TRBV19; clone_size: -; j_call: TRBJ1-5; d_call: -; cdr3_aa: CASSMRPEMGQPQHF; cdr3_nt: TGTGCCAGTAGTATGCGGCCCGAGATGGGTCAGCCCCAGCATTTT
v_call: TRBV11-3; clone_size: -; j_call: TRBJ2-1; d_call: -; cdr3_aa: CASSLQDYNEQFF; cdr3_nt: TGTGCCAGCAGCCTGCAGGATTACAATGAGCAGTTCTTC
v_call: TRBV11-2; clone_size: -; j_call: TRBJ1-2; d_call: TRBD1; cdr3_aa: CASSLEGQGAIGYGHTF; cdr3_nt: TGTGCCAGCAGCTTAGAAGGACAGGGGGCTATTGGGTATGGCCACACCTTC
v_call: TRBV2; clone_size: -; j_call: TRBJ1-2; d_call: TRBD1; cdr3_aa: CASSHRGVNYGYTF; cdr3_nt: TGTGCCAGCAGCCACAGGGGGGTGAACTATGGCTACACCTTC
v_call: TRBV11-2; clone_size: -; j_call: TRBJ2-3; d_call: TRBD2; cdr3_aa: CASSLRGSGGAVDTQYF; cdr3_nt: TGTGCCAGCAGCTTACGGGGGAGCGGGGGGGCCGTAGATACGCAGTATTTT
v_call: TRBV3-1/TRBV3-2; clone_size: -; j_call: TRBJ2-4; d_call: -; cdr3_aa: CASSQPMAKGQAKNIQYF; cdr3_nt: TGTGCCAGCAGCCAACCCATGGCGAAGGGGCAGGCCAAAAACATTCAGTACTTC
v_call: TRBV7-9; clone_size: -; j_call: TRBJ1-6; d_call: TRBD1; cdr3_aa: CASSDDRGIDYNSPLHF; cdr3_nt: TGTGCCAGCAGCGACGACAGGGGGATCGACTATAATTCACCCCTCCACTTT
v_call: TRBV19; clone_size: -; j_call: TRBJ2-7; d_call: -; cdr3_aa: CASSIARTPTMEQYF; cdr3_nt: TGTGCCAGTAGTATCGCGCGGACTCCTACTATGGAGCAGTACTTC
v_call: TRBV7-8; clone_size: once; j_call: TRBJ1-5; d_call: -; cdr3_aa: CASSLAGAPLPQPQHF; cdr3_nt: TGTGCCAGCAGCTTAGCGGGGGCCCCTCTCCCTCAGCCCCAGCATTTT
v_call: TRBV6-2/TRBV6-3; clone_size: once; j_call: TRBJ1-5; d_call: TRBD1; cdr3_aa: CASSTKLQGARSNQPQHF; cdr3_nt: TGTGCCAGCAGTACAAAATTACAGGGGGCAAGGAGCAATCAGCCCCAGCATTTT
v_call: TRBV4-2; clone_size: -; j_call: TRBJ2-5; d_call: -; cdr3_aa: CASSQDTEETQYF; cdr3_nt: TGTGCCAGCAGCCAAGACACGGAAGAGACCCAGTACTTC
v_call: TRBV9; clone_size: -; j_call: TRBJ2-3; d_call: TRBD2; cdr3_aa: CASSVAGGDTDTQYF; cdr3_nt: TGTGCCAGCAGCGTAGCGGGAGGAGACACAGATACGCAGTATTTT
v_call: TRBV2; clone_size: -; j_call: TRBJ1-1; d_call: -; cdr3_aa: CASSEALMDSMNTEAFF; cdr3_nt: TGTGCCAGCAGTGAAGCGCTTATGGACAGTATGAACACTGAAGCTTTCTTT
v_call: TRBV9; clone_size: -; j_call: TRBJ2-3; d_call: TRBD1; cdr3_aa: CASSVGQGADTQYF; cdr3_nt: TGTGCCAGCAGCGTCGGACAGGGGGCAGATACGCAGTATTTT
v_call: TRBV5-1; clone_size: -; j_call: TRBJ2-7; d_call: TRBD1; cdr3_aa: CASSAKQGMGEQYF; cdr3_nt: TGCGCCAGCAGCGCCAAACAGGGGATGGGAGAGCAGTACTTC
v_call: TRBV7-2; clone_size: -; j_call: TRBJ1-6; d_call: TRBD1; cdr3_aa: CASSPDRAGSPLHF; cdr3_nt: TGTGCCAGCAGCCCCGACAGGGCAGGTTCACCCCTCCACTTT
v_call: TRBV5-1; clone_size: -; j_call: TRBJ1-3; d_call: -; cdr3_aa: CASSGGLNSGNTIYF; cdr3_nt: TGCGCCAGCAGCGGGGGACTGAACTCTGGAAACACCATATATTTT
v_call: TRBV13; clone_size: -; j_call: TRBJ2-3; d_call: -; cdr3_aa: CASSLGEGSSTDTQYF; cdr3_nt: TGTGCCAGCAGCTTAGGAGAGGGTTCGAGCACAGATACGCAGTATTTT
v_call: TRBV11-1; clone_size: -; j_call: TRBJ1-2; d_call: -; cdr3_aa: CASSRNTGRDGYTF; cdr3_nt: TGTGCCAGCAGCAGAAACACAGGGCGGGATGGCTACACCTTC
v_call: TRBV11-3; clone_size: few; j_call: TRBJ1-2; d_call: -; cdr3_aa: CASSYAANYGYTF; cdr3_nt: TGTGCCAGCAGTTACGCAGCTAACTATGGCTACACCTTC
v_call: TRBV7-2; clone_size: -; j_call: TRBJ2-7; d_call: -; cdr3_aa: CASSLAKGSTYEQYF; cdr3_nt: TGTGCCAGCAGCTTAGCGAAGGGGTCCACCTACGAGCAGTACTTC
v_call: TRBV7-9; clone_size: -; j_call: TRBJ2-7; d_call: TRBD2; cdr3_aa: CASSPTSGGTQQYF; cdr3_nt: TGTGCCAGCAGCCCTACTAGCGGGGGGACTCAGCAGTACTTC
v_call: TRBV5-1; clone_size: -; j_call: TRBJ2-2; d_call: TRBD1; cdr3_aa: CASSPAPRQGAGELFF; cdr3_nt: TGCGCCAGCAGCCCTGCGCCAAGACAGGGGGCCGGGGAGCTGTTTTTT
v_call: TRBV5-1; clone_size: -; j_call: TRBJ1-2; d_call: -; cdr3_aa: CASSLQVDNYGYTF; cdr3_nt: TGCGCCAGCAGCTTGCAGGTTGACAACTATGGCTACACCTTC
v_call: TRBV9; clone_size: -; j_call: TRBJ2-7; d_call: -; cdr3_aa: CASSVRGFQDEQYF; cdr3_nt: TGTGCCAGCAGCGTTAGGGGTTTCCAGGACGAGCAGTACTTC
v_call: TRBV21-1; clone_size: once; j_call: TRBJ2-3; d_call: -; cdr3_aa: CASYKGQGNTDTQYF; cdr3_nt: TGTGCCAGCTACAAGGGACAGGGGAACACAGATACGCAGTATTTT
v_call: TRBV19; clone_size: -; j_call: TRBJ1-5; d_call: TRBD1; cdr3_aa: CASVSGTGPRNQPQHF; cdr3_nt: TGTGCCAGTGTATCCGGGACAGGGCCCCGCAATCAGCCCCAGCATTTT
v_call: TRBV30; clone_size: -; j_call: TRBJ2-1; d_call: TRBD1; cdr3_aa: CAWSVADRGRGNEQFF; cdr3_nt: TGTGCCTGGAGTGTAGCGGACAGGGGGCGCGGTAATGAGCAGTTCTTC